This TCR beta chain was captured by sequencing in a study of cytotoxic CD8 clonotypes in ibrutinib-treated CLL (dated by TCRdb to the early 2020s). Study-wide context: The cohort included about 15 treatment-naive and about a dozen relapsed/refractory patients; some 18 were IGHV unmutated. Partial responses were observed in about 25 patients and complete responses in 2; after a median follow-up of 68 months, remission was maintained in approximately 14 patients and progression was observed in 12. Cryopreserved peripheral blood mononuclear cells were obtained prior to treatment, at the time of response, and at either disease progression or sustained remission. On average, each sample yielded about 250,000 productive templates and around 98,000 productive rearrangements. Response samples were taken after a median of roughly a year on treatment, ranging from roughly 6 to 36 months. Every remission and progressive disease sample was obtained while ibrutinib was still being received by the patients. Of the 86 participants in the trial, about two dozen had longitudinal samples available.

Taken with the paper, the label for time point translates to: progressive disease on ibrutinib. For TCR beta library preparation, 1.5 to 2.5 micrograms of genomic DNA was extracted from cryopreserved PBMCs. High-throughput TCR beta sequencing was performed on longitudinal blood samples from CLL patients receiving ibrutinib monotherapy. The patients took part in an open-label, single-center phase 2 trial of ibrutinib monotherapy. Results and caveats for the whole study, not just this receptor: Public clonotypes were found to be uncommon and were observed to contract or remain stable during treatment; the increase in clonality was shown to reflect expansion of private clonotypes at ibrutinib response. Clonality increased at ibrutinib response, stayed stable in sustained remission, and fell back toward baseline at progression. Baseline clonality was found to be higher than that of age-matched healthy donors and was strongly correlated with circulating CD8+ T-cell counts. Sustained-remission and progressing patients did not have matched sampling times, and lymph node repertoires were not examined.

According to the germline V gene, CDR1 reads SGHRS and CDR2 reads YFSETQ. The CDR3 goes from the cysteine to the phenylalanine over 15 residues. Only CDR3 DNA is held: 45 bases, read in frame from base 1. V lost 4 bases and J lost 2 bases, and the count of bases not matched to a germline gene is 4. A remark on this clone: The specificity of this receptor is unknown. The record has no base qualities; no much larger clone is one base away.

Each clonotype received, on average, 10x coverage in deep resolution sequencing performed on a MiSeq, where the target depth lay between 1 in 1 million and 1 in 200,000 T cells. TCR beta libraries were generated with the immunoSEQ hsTCRB Kit. The source study handled its data this way. The data were analyzed with ImmunoSEQ Analyzer and ImmunoSEQ Data Assistant, and V, D and J gene assignments followed IMGT definitions. Clonality, which ranges from 0 to 1, was calculated by subtracting the normalized Shannon entropy of productive rearrangement frequencies from one. Only overrepresented clonotypes making up at least 0.05% of each patient's repertoire were included in the public clonotype analysis. Around 14 repertoires from age-matched healthy donors, obtained from immuneACCESS, served as clonality controls. TCRdb provides this immuneACCESS table in a form limited to in-frame rearrangements. Some clones are lacking; in checked studies, under half of them reflect an unresolved V gene, and why the rest are absent is not known. The DNA was the basis for D and trimming; V, J and clone size are from that table. This sample lists about 270,000 clones; 76% were detected once. The ten biggest clones cover roughly 6% of the sample.

This TCR was recovered from a human donor with chronic lymphocytic leukemia. The sample consisted of PBMCs, taken at disease progression, from a patient treated with ibrutinib. In this chain, TRBV5-1 is recombined with TRBJ2-5; 11 bases in the middle match TRBD2. The DNA reads as follows: TGCGCCAGCAGCCTTAGCGGGAGGGGACAAGAGACCCAGTACTTC. It encodes CASSLSGRGQETQYF.